This TCR beta chain emerged from a study of lymphopenia after photon versus proton radiotherapy. This clone was found once. TCRdb's table, derived via immunoSEQ multiplex PCR, lists solely in-frame clones and lacks some. This table has roughly 7,300 clones, 85% to 90% appearing once. Germline lookup yields CDR1 MNHEY and CDR2 SVGAGI. The CDR3 spans 15 residues. The V end lost 6 bases, the J end lost 1 base, and 15 bases lay between the germline ends. The sequencing used peripheral blood, collected from a patient treated with photon-based radiotherapy. This TCR came from a man in his 60s with cholangiocarcinoma. The V call is TRBV6-5, the J call TRBJ1-2; D remains ambiguous. In nucleotides, the CDR3 is TGTGCCAGCAGCCACACAGAACCCCTTAACTATGGCTACACCTTC. Amino acid sequence: CASSHTEPLNYGYTF.